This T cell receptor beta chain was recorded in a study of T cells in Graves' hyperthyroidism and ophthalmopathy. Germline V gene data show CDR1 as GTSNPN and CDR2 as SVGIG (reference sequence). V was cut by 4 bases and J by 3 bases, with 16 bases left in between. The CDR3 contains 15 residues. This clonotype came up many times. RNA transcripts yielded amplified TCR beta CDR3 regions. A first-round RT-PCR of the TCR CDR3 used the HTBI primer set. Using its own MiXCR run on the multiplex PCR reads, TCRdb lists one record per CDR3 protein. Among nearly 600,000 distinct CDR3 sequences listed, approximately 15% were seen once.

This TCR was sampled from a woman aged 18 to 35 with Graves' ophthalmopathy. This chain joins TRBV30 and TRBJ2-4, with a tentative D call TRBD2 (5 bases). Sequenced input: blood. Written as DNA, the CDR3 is TGTGCCTGGAATAAAGGAGGTTTGGGCAAAAACATTCAGTACTTC. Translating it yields CAWNKGGLGKNIQYF. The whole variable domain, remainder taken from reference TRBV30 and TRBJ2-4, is SQTIHQWPATLVQPVGSPLSLECTVEGTSNPNLYWYRQAAGRGLQLLFYSVGIGQISSEVPQNLSASRPQDRQFILSSKKLLLSDSGFYLCAWNKGGLGKNIQYFGAGTRLSVL.